The source of this T cell receptor beta chain is a study of shared clonotypes between healthy human individuals. Study-wide background: A couple of female and a few male donors aged 18 to 49 were enrolled.

General study points: The rarefaction results pointed to incomplete sorted-subset sequencing despite large depth.

The CDR3 is 15 residues long. Per the germline V gene, CDR1 is KGHSH and CDR2 is LQKENI. The V end was cut by 4 bases, the J end by 2 bases, with 14 bases between. Each cell subset's genomic DNA was divided evenly among several immunoSEQ plates. Original processing notes: Filtering differed because ImmunoSEQ produced junction-only sequences that carried no quality scores. Produced via immunoSEQ multiplex PCR; TCRdb's table is partial and in-frame only. The V and J calls and clone size are taken from that table; D and trimming were inferred from the DNA. Among roughly 2.2 million clones, 90% to 95% were seen once, and the ten largest hold under 0.45%. A remark on this clone: Its antigen is not identified.

The sequence was collected from a man younger than 30 in good health. Some clones in this sample may be carry-over from other donors' samples. The sample taken for sequencing was naive CD4+ T cells from PBMCs. Subset indicated: CD45RA+ positively selected. J is TRBJ1-1 and V is TRBV18; D is undetermined. The CDR3 reads CASSLERTVNTEAFF. CDR3 sequence (DNA): TGTGCCAGCTCACTTGAACGGACGGTTAACACTGAAGCTTTCTTT.